This record covers a single T cell receptor beta chain. The entry originates in a study of blood T cell repertoires in COVID-19. In the study overall: Researchers got acute and convalescent COVID-19 samples from the United States, Italy and Spain.

Per the study methods: Amplification from reference gene primers served as the basis for estimated nucleated cell counts. Clones were read by immunoSEQ multiplex PCR, and TCRdb kept only the in-frame ones, dropping some. The DNA was the basis for D and trimming; V, J and clone size are from that table. The repertoire has 400,000 to 500,000 clones, around 86% of them found once; the top ten carry over 1.3%. Germline loops: CDR1 MGHRA, CDR2 YSYEKL. The CDR3 runs 17 residues. V was clipped by 0 bases and J by 5 bases; unmatched bases: 7. The chain recombines TRBV4-1 with TRBJ1-6, with 7 bases aligning to TRBD1. This sequence was found in a woman in her twenties or thirties with active or convalescent COVID-19. Sequences were obtained from peripheral blood. The CDR3 DNA sequence: TGCGCCAGCAGCCAAGAAGAGGGGACAGCTAATAATTCACCCCTCCACTTT. Its protein is CASSQEEGTANNSPLHF.